This T cell receptor beta chain was observed in a study of shared clonotypes between healthy human individuals. CD45RO-negative, CCR7-positively selected cells formed the naive CD8 fraction, excluding terminally differentiated effector memory CD45RA+ cells. In this sample, this clone turned up once. Study processing details: Filtering was not the same, since immunoSEQ gave junction-only sequences without quality scores. TCRdb's copy holds only in-frame clones and misses some; the assay was immunoSEQ multiplex PCR. The D gene and trimming were derived from the DNA, and the V and J assignments and clone size from that table. The sample includes about 2 million clones, about 95% seen only once; the top ten take 1% to 1.3%. The CDR3 extends over 12 amino acids. With 3 bases removed from V and 10 bases from J, the gap between germline ends came to 12 bases. The germline CDR1 and CDR2 sequences are LNHDA and SQIVND (reference sequence).

This receptor was taken from a man younger than 30 in good health. The chain joins TRBV19 to TRBJ1-1; D uncertain. The sample was naive CD8+ T cells sorted from blood. The CDR3 region is CASSISWDTAFF. The CDR3 bases are TGTGCCAGTAGTATTTCCTGGGATACAGCTTTCTTT.